The 18 T cell receptor beta chains below come from one sample, sequenced in a study of PD-1 blockade in classical Hodgkin lymphoma (dated by TCRdb to about 2020). Per the publication, the time point label means: cycle 1 day 1 (C1D1), immediately before nivolumab initiation. Every trial patient had relapsed following autologous stem cell transplantation, and prior brentuximab vedotin exposure was what differed among cohorts A, B and C. The method behind the library was the immunoSEQ multiplex PCR assay. The clones in this table, taken by TCRdb from immuneACCESS, are in-frame only. Not every clone is retained; where verified, under half of the shortfall comes from an unresolved V gene, and the cause of the rest is unknown. The sample table shows some 14,000 clones, and around 90% are seen once. The ten largest clones take up under 45% of the sample. Specimen: peripheral blood mononuclear cells (PBMCs), collected at baseline. These receptor sequences come from a human donor with classical Hodgkin lymphoma.

V is TRBV11-2 and J is TRBJ2-7; 9 bases align to TRBD1. Unmatched junction bases numbered 5, after V lost 3 bases and J lost 5 bases. Germline values: CDR1 SGHAT, CDR2 FQNNGV. The CDR3 has 14 residues. The chain's CDR3 is CASSFGTGLNEQYF. The CDR3 DNA sequence: TGTGCCAGCAGCTTCGGGACAGGGTTAAACGAGCAGTACTTC. Full variable domain (remainder filled in from reference TRBV11-2 and TRBJ2-7): EAGVAQSPRYKIIEKRQSVAFWCNPISGHATLYWYQQILGQGPKLLIQFQNNGVVDDSQLPKDRFSAERLKGVDSTLKIQPAKLEDSAVYLCASSFGTGLNEQYFGPGTRLTVT.

The chain employs TRBV20-1 and TRBJ1-2; D is uncertain. CDR3 length: 9 residues. The ends were cut back, 4 bases at V and 5 bases at J, with 2 bases in the middle. CDR1 and CDR2 from the germline V gene are DFQATT and SNEGSKA (reference sequence). CDR3 in amino acids: CSATYGYTF. The CDR3 DNA follows: TGCAGTGCTACATATGGCTACACCTTC.

This clone was observed a single time. The V call is TRBV21-1, the J call TRBJ2-7; TRBD1 is taken as the D call from the table, unchecked against the DNA. TRBV21-1 is a recognized pseudogene. This CDR3 region has 16 residues. The chain's CDR3 is CASSKKVDRDRDCGYF. CDR3 DNA sequence: TGTGCCAGCAGCAAAAAGGTAGACCGGGACAGGGATTGCGGGTACTTC.

This chain connects TRBV4-1 to TRBJ2-7, with D uncertain. Germline CDR1 is MGHRA and CDR2 is YSYEKL. V lost 4 bases and J lost 4, with 17 bases in between. The CDR3 spans 15 residues. CDR3 protein: CASSPGHGGVYEQYF. The CDR3 DNA sequence: TGCGCCAGCAGCCCGGGCCACGGCGGCGTGTACGAGCAGTACTTC.

This clone came up once. The chain couples TRBV29-1 to TRBJ2-2; 7 bases align to TRBD1. Germline-derived CDR1 and CDR2 are SQVTM and ANQGSEA. Losses at the gene ends were 4 bases for V and 6 bases for J; bases not matched to a gene: 8. The CDR3 loop spans 14 amino acids. Here the CDR3 DNA reads TGCAGCGTTGGAGAGACAGGGTGGCCCGGGGAGCTGTTTTTT. As protein: CSVGETGWPGELFF.

This chain uses TRBV5-1 with TRBJ1-1, with D unresolved. This CDR3 spans 11 amino acids. The V end was cut by 1 base, the J end by 2 bases, with 0 bases between. Germline values: CDR1 SGHRS, CDR2 YFSETQ. The CDR3 spells CASSLNTEAFF. CDR3 coding DNA: TGCGCCAGCAGCTTGAACACTGAAGCTTTCTTT.

This sequence joins TRBV6-5 and TRBJ2-6; D gene unclear. The length of the CDR3 is 14 residues. V was trimmed by 6 bases and J by 0 bases, leaving 6 bases between them. The germline V gene encodes CDR1 MNHEY and CDR2 SVGAGI. CDR3 sequence: CASRGFSGANVLTF. CDR3 nucleotide sequence: TGTGCCAGCAGGGGGTTCTCTGGGGCCAACGTCCTGACTTTC.

V gene TRBV10-3 combines with J gene TRBJ2-3; 11 bases map to TRBD1. CDR3 length: 19 amino acids. V lost 10 bases to trimming and J lost 0 bases; unmatched junction nucleotides: 18. Germline assignment: CDR1 ENHRY and CDR2 SYGVKD. The CDR3 DNA reads as TGTGCCACCACTAAGGACAGGGGGCTCGGAGCCTCTAGCACAGATACGCAGTATTTT. Residues: CATTKDRGLGASSTDTQYF.

The chain links TRBV5-4 to TRBJ2-7, with 9 bases that match TRBD2. Germline CDR1 SGHNT, CDR2 YYREEE (reference sequence). Trimming took 4 bases from V and 2 from J; bases not matched to a gene: 7. This CDR3 spans 15 amino acids. The CDR3 protein is CASSPGLAPAYEQYF. As DNA, the CDR3 is TGTGCCAGCAGCCCCGGACTAGCGCCTGCCTACGAGCAGTACTTC.

The chain recombines TRBV9 with TRBJ2-2, with D tentatively TRBD1 (5 bases). CDR1 and CDR2 from the germline V gene are SGDLS and YYNGEE. Trimming pared 2 bases from V and 1 base from J, leaving 9 bases between. This CDR3 region has 15 residues. The CDR3 reads CASSVWQGNTGELFF. CDR3 nucleotides: TGTGCCAGCAGCGTTTGGCAGGGGAACACCGGGGAGCTGTTTTTT.

The chain joins TRBV9 to TRBJ1-1, with 11 positions matching TRBD1. Unmatched junction bases numbered 2, after V lost 1 base and J lost 3 bases. There are 15 residues in the CDR3. Germline V CDR1 and CDR2: SGDLS, YYNGEE. The CDR3 spells CASSVTGQGDTEAFF. CDR3 DNA sequence: TGTGCCAGCAGCGTAACGGGACAGGGGGACACTGAAGCTTTCTTT. The full variable domain, completed using reference TRBV9 and TRBJ1-1, is DSGVTQTPKHLITATGQRVTLRCSPRSGDLSVYWYQQSLDQGLQFLIQYYNGEERAKGNILERFSAQQFPDLHSELNLSSLELGDSALYFCASSVTGQGDTEAFFGQGTRLTVV.

V is TRBV6-1 and J is TRBJ2-1, with 7 bases matching TRBD2. The trim removed 2 bases at V and 2 bases at J, leaving 3 bases unmatched. The germline CDR1 and CDR2 sequences are MNHNS and SASEGT. CDR3 size: 15 residues. CDR3 sequence (DNA): TGTGCCAGCAGTGAACGGGGACTAACCTACAATGAGCAGTTCTTC. Translation: CASSERGLTYNEQFF.

The CDR3 protein is CASSVQASGGTDTQYF. CDR3 sequence (DNA): TGTGCCAGCAGTGTCCAAGCTAGCGGGGGCACAGATACGCAGTATTTT. The J gene is TRBJ2-3, the V gene TRBV6-4; TRBD2 matches 9 bases. The V and J ends lost 4 bases and 1 base, in that order; junction bases with no gene match: 6. CDR3 size: 16 residues. Germline CDR1 and CDR2: MRHNA and SNTAGT.

V and J are TRBV6-1 and TRBJ1-1; D is ambiguous. Trimming cost V 4 bases and J 3 bases, with 6 bases left between them. This CDR3 is 12 amino acids long. Germline V lookup: CDR1 MNHNS, CDR2 SASEGT. The CDR3 region has the DNA TGTGCCAGCAGTGGGATGGACACTGAAGCTTTCTTT. This encodes CASSGMDTEAFF.

The V call is TRBV7-9, the J call TRBJ2-7; D not certain. V was cut by 4 bases and J by 3 bases, with 7 bases left in between. Germline V gene data show CDR1 as SEHNR and CDR2 as FQNEAQ (reference sequence). The CDR3 has 12 amino acids. The CDR3 is CASSSLFYEQYF. Written as DNA, the CDR3 is TGTGCCAGCAGCTCACTCTTCTACGAGCAGTACTTC.

In its sample, this clone was seen once. The chain's CDR3 is CATSREASGGYEQYF. In nucleotides, the CDR3 is TGTGCCACCAGCAGAGAGGCTAGCGGGGGATACGAGCAGTACTTC. V is TRBV15 and J is TRBJ2-7; 10 positions agree with TRBD2. Trimming took 0 bases from V and 4 from J; bases not matched to a gene: 3. The CDR3 is 15 amino acids. CDR1 is LNHNV and CDR2 is YYDKDF in the germline V gene (reference sequence).

This chain connects TRBV6-5 to TRBJ1-6; unclear D gene. This CDR3 comprises 12 residues. CDR1 MNHEY and CDR2 SVGAGI come from the germline V gene. V dropped 6 bases and J dropped 11 bases, with 11 bases sitting between them. CDR3 in DNA: TGTGCCAGCAGCCTCCCAGGAACACCCCTCCACTTT. Its protein product is CASSLPGTPLHF.

V usage is TRBV6-5 and J usage is TRBJ2-7, with unresolved D. V lost 0 bases, J lost 4 bases, and 10 bases lay in between. The CDR3 has 14 amino acids. Germline V gene data show CDR1 as MNHEY and CDR2 as SVGAGI. The CDR3 coding sequence is TGTGCCAGCAGTTACTCCCGGCTTGGGTACGAGCAGTACTTC. Its protein is CASSYSRLGYEQYF.